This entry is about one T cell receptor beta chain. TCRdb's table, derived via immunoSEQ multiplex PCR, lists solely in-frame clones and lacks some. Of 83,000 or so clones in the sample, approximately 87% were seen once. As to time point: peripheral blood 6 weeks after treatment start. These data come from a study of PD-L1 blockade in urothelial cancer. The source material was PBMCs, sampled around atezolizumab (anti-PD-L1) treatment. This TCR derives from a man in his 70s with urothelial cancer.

The CDR3 DNA is TGTGCCAGCAGCTTGGACAGGGTGAACACTGAAGCTTTCTTT. This sequence encodes CASSLDRVNTEAFF. This chain uses TRBV5-4 with TRBJ1-1; a possible D gene is TRBD1 (6 bases). V lost 0 bases, J lost 0 bases, and 6 bases lay in between. Germline V CDR1 and CDR2: SGHNT, YYREEE (reference sequence). CDR3 length equals 14 residues.